This T cell receptor (beta chain) was captured in a study of cytomegalovirus exposure and HLA in healthy donors. PCR primers comprised 60 Vbeta and 13 Jbeta primers. The method was immunoSEQ multiplex PCR; TCRdb's version includes in-frame clones alone and lacks a portion of them. The sample shows under 150,000 clones, about 74% of them seen only once. Points on this clone: Its antigen is unidentified.

Study results and limitations: Analysis performed later showed TCR beta chains linked to HLA being more clonally expanded than equally common others. Cytomegalovirus status, reportedly, was diagnosed with high specificity and sensitivity by the classifier.

V was trimmed by 10 bases and J by 6 bases, leaving 18 bases between them. This CDR3 is 14 amino acids long. The germline gives CDR1 LNHDA, CDR2 SQIVND (reference sequence). The origin of this receptor is a woman aged 55-70 years in good health and CMV-seronegative. The V and J genes are TRBV19 and TRBJ2-2, with a tentative D call TRBD2 (5 bases). The sequencing input was PBMCs. CDR3 sequence: CATRGELLAGELFF. DNA for the CDR3: TGTGCCACCCGGGGTGAGCTTCTGGCCGGGGAGCTGTTTTTT.